The 13 T cell receptor beta chains reported below all come from one sample, sequenced in a study of blood T cells in healthy people across ages. With a J-beta primer mix and a sample-barcoded 5' primer, a second PCR ran 7 to 11 cycles. TCRdb processed the 5' RACE reads anew with MiXCR; each CDR3 protein has one entry. The sample includes around 1,700,000 distinct CDR3 sequences, 28% seen only once; the top ten take 6.5% to 8.5%. The sequenced sample consisted of blood. The source of these receptors is a woman between 25 and 40 years old in good health.

The chain links TRBV6-6 to TRBJ2-1; 8 bases map to TRBD2. This CDR3 region has 13 residues. Germline-derived CDR1 and CDR2 are MNHNY and SVGAGI (reference sequence). V lost 6 bases and J lost 6; bases outside the gene matches: 4. The CDR3 nucleotides read TGTGCCAGCAGGGGACGGGGGGGCAATGAGCAGTTCTTC. Translating it yields CASRGRGGNEQFF.

The V gene is TRBV7-2, the J gene TRBJ2-1; TRBD2 agrees at 13 bases. The CDR3 covers 15 residues. The germline gives CDR1 SGHTA, CDR2 FQGNSA. The ends lost 5 bases at V and 9 bases at J; junction bases unmatched: 7. CDR3 coding DNA: TGTGCCAGCAGCGAAACTAGCGGGGGGGGGCTTGAGCAGTTCTTC. Translating gives CASSETSGGGLEQFF.

The chain is built from TRBV7-9 and TRBJ2-1; maybe TRBD2 (6 bases). In germline, CDR1 is SEHNR, CDR2 FQNEAQ (reference sequence). This CDR3 has 17 residues. V lost 5 bases and J 0 bases, leaving 17 bases between the germline ends. The CDR3 loop is CASSTGGDPSSYNEQFF. The CDR3 DNA sequence: TGTGCCAGCAGCACCGGAGGGGACCCGAGCTCCTACAATGAGCAGTTCTTC.

The chain links TRBV24-1 to TRBJ1-1, with 8 bases lining up with TRBD1. CDR1 is KGHDR, CDR2 SFDVKD, per germline. V was pared by 2 bases and J by 0 bases, with 4 bases of the junction left unmatched. This CDR3 comprises 16 residues. The CDR3: CATSDSTGAMNTEAFF. The CDR3 DNA reads as TGTGCCACCAGTGATTCGACAGGGGCTATGAACACTGAAGCTTTCTTT.

This clonotype was seen only once. The V call is TRBV5-1, the J call TRBJ2-1; possible D gene TRBD2, 5 bases. Trimming left V 4 bases short and J 10 bases short, with 18 bases between. Germline V gene sequence: CDR1 SGHRS, CDR2 YFSETQ. The CDR3 length is 14 residues. The CDR3 loop is CASSPGLLTYEQFF. The CDR3 region has the DNA TGCGCCAGCAGCCCAGGACTTCTTACCTACGAGCAGTTCTTC.

This clonotype came up many times. The V gene is TRBV6-1, the J gene TRBJ2-1, with 9 bases fitting TRBD2. The CDR3 is 16 amino acids. Germline V gives CDR1 MNHNS, CDR2 SASEGT. Trimming took 4 bases from V and 3 from J; bases not matched to a gene: 7. For the CDR3, the DNA is TGTGCCAGCAGTGGCCCTACTAGCGGGCGCTACAATGAGCAGTTCTTC. Residues: CASSGPTSGRYNEQFF.

V is TRBV9 and J is TRBJ2-1; TRBD2 aligns across 7 bases. CDR3 size: 16 residues. The germline CDR1 and CDR2 sequences are SGDLS and YYNGEE. With V trimmed by 1 base and J by 8 bases, 12 bases remained unmatched. The DNA of the CDR3 is TGTGCCAGCAGCGTAAGGAGTGGGAGGGCCTGGGATGAGCAGTTCTTC. Translating it yields CASSVRSGRAWDEQFF.

This clonotype has more than one count but fewer than ten. The chain uses TRBV7-2 and TRBJ2-2; a weak D match, TRBD2 (6 bases). CDR3 length: 16 residues. The V end lost 6 bases, the J end lost 1 base, and 15 bases lay between the germline ends. The germline CDR1 and CDR2 sequences are SGHTA and FQGNSA. CDR3 nucleotides: TGTGCCAGCAGGTCGTGGGGGGAGGTGAACACCGGGGAGCTGTTTTTT. The encoded protein is CASRSWGEVNTGELFF.

The rearrangement links TRBV3-1 to TRBJ1-5, with D perhaps TRBD1 (5 bases). From germline, CDR1 is LGHDT and CDR2 YNNKEL (reference sequence). Trimming stripped 1 base from V and 9 bases from J, with 7 bases between. The CDR3 extends over 12 amino acids. The CDR3 DNA sequence: TGTGCCAGCAGCCAAGCGGGACGGCCCCAGCATTTT. It translates to CASSQAGRPQHF.

The gene calls are TRBV5-1 and TRBJ2-1; TRBD2 is a possible D gene (6 bases). Germline assignment: CDR1 SGHRS and CDR2 YFSETQ. Deletions cut 0 bases from V and 3 bases from J, with 13 bases between. The CDR3 is 16 amino acids. The CDR3 nucleotides read TGCGCCAGCAGCTTGGACGGGGGACCCCGCTACAATGAGCAGTTCTTC. As protein: CASSLDGGPRYNEQFF.

This sequence joins TRBV5-5 and TRBJ1-1; no clear D gene. CDR3 length: 14 residues. CDR1 and CDR2 from the germline V gene are SGHKS and YYEKEE (reference sequence). V was cut by 6 bases and J by 5 bases, with 17 bases left in between. The CDR3 sequence: CASKWTNVGTEAFF. In DNA form, the CDR3 reads TGTGCCAGCAAATGGACGAACGTGGGAACTGAAGCTTTCTTT.

V usage is TRBV12-3 or TRBV12-4 and J usage is TRBJ1-4; TRBD1 aligns across 7 bases. J lost 7 bases, V lost 6 bases, and 8 bases had no gene match. CDR3 length: 14 amino acids. The CDR3 region has the DNA TGTGCCAGCAGCCAGACAGGGCAACGTGAAAAACTGTTTTTT. Translated, it gives CASSQTGQREKLFF.

The table lists this clonotype with a few counts. The chain uses TRBV7-3 and TRBJ2-3; 9 positions match TRBD1. The J segment lost 1 base and the V segment lost 6 bases, leaving 8 bases of the junction unmatched. The CDR3 is made up of 16 amino acids. The germline CDR1 and CDR2 sequences are SGHTA and FQGTGA. In nucleotides, the CDR3 is TGTGCCAGCAGTCAGGACAGGGGTTGGGGCACAGATACGCAGTATTTT. As protein: CASSQDRGWGTDTQYF. The full variable domain, rest sourced from reference TRBV7-3 and TRBJ2-3, is GAGVSQTPSNKVTEKGKYVELRCDPISGHTALYWYRQSLGQGPEFLIYFQGTGAADDSGLPNDRFFAVRPEGSVSTLKIQRTERGDSAVYLCASSQDRGWGTDTQYFGPGTRLTVL.